This TCR beta chain was recovered during a study of blood T cell repertoires in COVID-19. Looking at the study overall: Samples of COVID-19 (acute and convalescent) were obtained from the United States, Italy and Spain. The analysed material was cDNA or gDNA that came from T cells, B-cell-depleted T cells, or PBMCs.

Under the authors' procedure: Counts of nucleated cells, estimated from reference gene primer amplification, were obtained. Sequenced by immunoSEQ multiplex PCR; TCRdb stores in-frame clones only, minus some. That table furnishes V, J and clone size, whereas the DNA furnished D and trimming. The sample gives 130,000 to 150,000 clones, roughly 85% of which show up once; approximately 4% is in the top ten. The CDR3 consists of 13 residues. Germline CDR1 is SQVTM and CDR2 is ANQGSEA. The TCR was taken from a man between 60 and 75 years old with acute or convalescent COVID-19. This rearrangement joins TRBV29-1 to TRBJ2-7; perhaps TRBD1 as D (5 bases). What was sequenced was peripheral blood. This CDR3 is CSAEGHDTYEQYF. The CDR3 DNA sequence: TGCAGTGCCGAAGGACATGATACCTACGAGCAGTACTTC.